A selection of T cell receptor beta chains follows, all from one sample in a study of blood T cell repertoires in COVID-19. Sequencing used immunoSEQ multiplex PCR; TCRdb keeps in-frame clones, though not all of them. The table has about 210,000 clones, roughly four fifths seen once. The source material was peripheral blood. The source of these receptors is a woman between 50 and 59 years old with active or convalescent COVID-19. Each CDR3 is given with its conserved first and last residue. D genes are given only for firm matches. Some rows mark clone size as missing; the rest say once, few, many or name a class of expanded clone.

>.|TRBV24-1|once|TRBJ2-5
CATSKRGGETQYF
TGTGCCACCAGTAAACGCGGCGGGGAGACCCAGTACTTC
>TRBD2|TRBV28|.|TRBJ2-3
CAGGRTDTQYF
TGTGCGGGGGGGAGGACAGATACGCAGTATTTT
>.|TRBV6-5|.|TRBJ1-6
CASSYSPGHNSPLHF
TGTGCCAGCAGTTACTCTCCAGGGCACAATTCACCCCTCCACTTT
>TRBD1|TRBV2|.|TRBJ1-6
CASSEGWAGGNSPLHF
TGTGCCAGCAGTGAAGGTTGGGCAGGGGGAAATTCACCCCTCCACTTT
>TRBD1|TRBV5-6|.|TRBJ1-1
CASSYTGGNTEAFF
TGTGCCAGCAGTTATACAGGGGGGAACACTGAAGCTTTCTTT
>.|TRBV24-1|.|TRBJ2-2
CATASTGELFF
TGTGCCACCGCCAGCACCGGGGAGCTGTTTTTT
>TRBD1|TRBV6-1|.|TRBJ1-1
CASSETGGRTEAFF
TGTGCCAGCAGTGAGACAGGGGGAAGGACTGAAGCTTTCTTT
>TRBD1|TRBV24-1|.|TRBJ2-1
CATSEATGTGLSEQFF
TGTGCCACCAGTGAGGCGACCGGGACAGGGCTTAGTGAGCAGTTCTTC
>.|TRBV2|few|TRBJ1-2
CAGAGSAGNYGYTF
TGCGCTGGAGCAGGGTCCGCGGGGAACTATGGCTACACCTTC
>.|TRBV5-4|.|TRBJ1-1
CASSLGARTALDEAFF
TGTGCCAGCAGCTTGGGCGCAAGGACAGCACTAGATGAAGCTTTCTTT